This T cell receptor (beta chain) was retrieved from a study of metastatic and nonmetastatic thyroid tumors. TCRdb called clones again from the PCR reads with MiXCR. The sample includes fewer than 10,000 clones, 30% to 40% of them seen just once. Thyroid surgery was preceded by no treatment in any patient. Germline values: CDR1 SGDLS, CDR2 YYNGEE. This CDR3 region has 16 residues. V shed 1 base and J shed 0 bases, with 11 bases lying between them. This TCR derives from a female donor with papillary thyroid cancer or a benign thyroid nodule (not recorded which). Some clones in this sample may be carry-over from other donors' samples. The sequencing input was adjacent normal tissue. The chain joins TRBV9 to TRBJ1-3, with D unclear. The CDR3 is CASSVLDGSSGNTIYF. The DNA of the CDR3 is TGTGCCAGCAGCGTATTGGACGGGAGCTCTGGAAACACCATATATTTT.